The 21 T cell receptor beta chains below come from one sample, sequenced in a study of graft-versus-host responses after intestinal transplantation. These receptors' antigens are unknown. Clones were sequenced by immunoSEQ multiplex PCR, and TCRdb holds only the in-frame ones, with some missing. The sample has some 120,000 clones; roughly nine tenths are singletons. The input for sequencing was unstimulated CD4+ T cells sorted from spleen or lymph node cells, taken before intestinal transplant. These receptors originate from a human donor who received an intestinal transplant.

This chain links TRBV5-6 with TRBJ2-1; TRBD2 is a possible D gene (5 bases). V lost 4 bases to trimming and J lost 0 bases, with 14 bases between them. The CDR3 extends over 16 amino acids. The V gene's germline CDR1 is SGHDT and CDR2 YYEEEE. The CDR3 reads CASSLWGGSSYNEQFF. The CDR3 region has the DNA TGTGCCAGCAGCCTTTGGGGTGGGAGCTCCTACAATGAGCAGTTCTTC.

This sequence joins TRBV10-3 and TRBJ2-7; D not certain. Germline V lookup: CDR1 ENHRY, CDR2 SYGVKD. V lost 3 bases to trimming and J lost 7 bases, with 10 bases between them. The CDR3 runs 12 residues. CDR3 region: CAISDALWEQYF. In nucleotides, the CDR3 is TGTGCCATCAGTGACGCGTTGTGGGAGCAGTACTTC.

V is TRBV4-3 and J is TRBJ1-2; D remains ambiguous. The CDR3 has 14 residues. Trimming left V 1 base short and J 4 bases short, with 10 bases between. In germline, CDR1 is LGHNA, CDR2 YSLEER. The CDR3 is CASSQGRSSYGYTF. The CDR3 DNA follows: TGCGCCAGCAGCCAAGGAAGGAGCTCCTATGGCTACACCTTC.

The V and J genes are TRBV18 and TRBJ2-1; TRBD2 matches 9 bases. V gave up 1 base and J gave up 5 bases; unmatched junction bases: 3. The CDR3 has 15 residues. Germline CDR1 is KGHSH and CDR2 is LQKENI. CDR3 DNA: TGTGCCAGCTCACCACTAGCGGGAGTAGACAATGAGCAGTTCTTC. Translated, it gives CASSPLAGVDNEQFF.

A few counts support this clone. V gene TRBV2 combines with J gene TRBJ1-5; TRBD1 matches 7 bases. Losses at the gene ends were 9 bases for V and 2 bases for J; bases not matched to a gene: 4. Germline V gene sequence: CDR1 SNHLY, CDR2 FYNNEI. CDR3 size: 13 residues. The CDR3 loop reads CASRDRGNQPQHF. The DNA for the CDR3 is TGTGCCAGTAGAGACAGGGGCAATCAGCCCCAGCATTTT.

The chain is built from TRBV5-1 and TRBJ2-1; 10 positions match TRBD2. V was pared by 0 bases and J by 7 bases, with 4 bases of the junction left unmatched. Germline V gene lookup returns CDR1 SGHRS and CDR2 YFSETQ. This CDR3 spans 15 amino acids. The CDR3 nucleotides read TGCGCCAGCAGCTTGGTAGCGGGAGGCCTTAATGAGCAGTTCTTC. It is translated as CASSLVAGGLNEQFF.

The chain combines TRBV7-9 with TRBJ1-3, with D hard to call. CDR3 length equals 13 residues. In germline, CDR1 is SEHNR, CDR2 FQNEAQ (reference sequence). The V end lost 3 bases, the J end lost 3 bases, and 6 bases lay between the germline ends. The CDR3 spells CASSLEFGNTIYF. DNA of the CDR3: TGTGCCAGCAGCTTGGAGTTTGGAAACACCATATATTTT.

The rearrangement uses TRBV18 and TRBJ1-2, with a possible D match to TRBD1 (5 bases). Trimming shortened V by 6 bases and J by 6 bases, and 11 bases separated the two germline ends. Germline CDR1 reads KGHSH; CDR2 reads LQKENI. CDR3 size: 12 residues. CDR3 nucleotide sequence: TGTGCCAGCTCCCCCGACAGAGATGGCTACACCTTC. It is translated as CASSPDRDGYTF.

The CDR3 sequence is CASSDGAGKFNTF. CDR3 sequence (DNA): TGTGCCAGCTCAGACGGTGCAGGGAAGTTCAACACCTTC. The genes are TRBV18 and TRBJ1-2; D may be TRBD1 (5 bases). Germline V gene sequence: CDR1 KGHSH, CDR2 LQKENI. This CDR3 region has 13 residues. V was trimmed by 5 bases and J by 12 bases, leaving 19 bases between them.

This chain uses TRBV11-3 with TRBJ1-1, with D possibly matching TRBD1 (6 bases). The CDR3 extends over 16 amino acids. Germline loops: CDR1 SGHNT, CDR2 YENEEA. Between the trimmed V and J ends, which lost 5 bases and 2 bases, there was a span of 18 bases. CDR3 in amino acids: CASSPDRPLINTEAFF. The CDR3 nucleotides read TGTGCCAGCAGCCCGGACAGACCACTCATAAACACTGAAGCTTTCTTT.

CDR3 nucleotides: TGTGCCAGCAGCTCCGCGCCGGGGTTATACACCGGGGAGCTGTTTTTT. Its protein is CASSSAPGLYTGELFF. The J gene is TRBJ2-2, the V gene TRBV11-2; a weak D match, TRBD2 (5 bases). The CDR3 has 16 amino acids. Trimming left V 4 bases short and J 3 bases short, with 15 bases between. The V gene's germline CDR1 is SGHAT and CDR2 FQNNGV.

The chain links TRBV15 to TRBJ2-7, with 7 bases lining up with TRBD1. The CDR3 loop spans 18 amino acids. Germline V gene lookup returns CDR1 LNHNV and CDR2 YYDKDF (reference sequence). Trimming removed 0 bases from V and 7 bases from J; junction bases left unmatched: 18. The chain's CDR3 is CATSRDLIYGTASGEQYF. The CDR3 DNA is TGTGCCACCAGCAGAGACCTCATATACGGGACAGCATCGGGTGAGCAGTACTTC.

The rearrangement links TRBV25-1 to TRBJ1-6; tentatively, D is TRBD1 (6 bases). Deletions cut 2 bases from V and 8 bases from J, with 10 bases between. This CDR3 comprises 14 residues. From germline, CDR1 is MGHDK and CDR2 SYGVNS. The CDR3 DNA reads TGTGCCAGCAGTGAACTTAGGGGGTATTCACCCCTCCACTTT. Amino acids: CASSELRGYSPLHF.

The V call is TRBV21-1, the J call TRBJ1-6. TRBV21-1 is assigned pseudogene status. This CDR3 is 17 amino acids long. The CDR3 DNA reads TGTGCCAGCAGTCCGGGTAGAGCCTCACAAACTTATTCACCCCTCCACTTT. Its protein is CASSPGRASQTYSPLHF.

The chain recombines TRBV6-1 with TRBJ1-2; 8 bases map to TRBD1. The germline V gene encodes CDR1 MNHNS and CDR2 SASEGT. The length of the CDR3 is 17 residues. The V and J ends lost 3 bases and 4 bases, in that order; junction bases with no gene match: 13. This CDR3 reads CASSDTAGRGRTYGYTF. The CDR3, as DNA: TGTGCCAGCAGTGACACAGCTGGCAGGGGGCGCACCTATGGCTACACCTTC.

The sample holds a few counts of this clone. The gene calls are TRBV30 and TRBJ1-2; D not resolved. Germline lookup yields CDR1 GTSNPN and CDR2 SVGIG (reference sequence). V was pared by 2 bases and J by 8 bases, with 9 bases between. This CDR3 is built from 11 residues. CDR3 region: CAWSSLRGYTF. CDR3 in DNA: TGTGCCTGGAGTTCTCTGCGGGGCTACACCTTC. Complete variable domain (other parts from reference TRBV30 and TRBJ1-2): SQTIHQWPATLVQPVGSPLSLECTVEGTSNPNLYWYRQAAGRGLQLLFYSVGIGQISSEVPQNLSASRPQDRQFILSSKKLLLSDSGFYLCAWSSLRGYTFGSGTRLTVV.

This chain's CDR3 is CASSQALVNIQYF. For the CDR3, the DNA is TGCGCCAGCAGCCAAGCACTAGTAAACATTCAGTACTTC. The chain couples TRBV4-1 to TRBJ2-4, with a weak D call TRBD2 (5 bases). Trimming stripped 1 base from V and 6 bases from J, with 7 bases between. The CDR3 has 13 amino acids. Germline V gene sequence: CDR1 MGHRA, CDR2 YSYEKL.

The chain employs TRBV6-5 and TRBJ1-1, with a possible D match to TRBD1 (6 bases). CDR3 length equals 16 residues. V was shortened by 0 bases and J by 1 base, with 12 bases between the two germline ends. Germline values: CDR1 MNHEY, CDR2 SVGAGI. CDR3 region: CASSYSSRGRNTEAFF. In nucleotides, the CDR3 is TGTGCCAGCAGTTACTCGAGCAGGGGTAGGAACACTGAAGCTTTCTTT.

The V call is TRBV19, the J call TRBJ1-2, with a weak D call TRBD1 (5 bases). Per germline, CDR1 LNHDA and CDR2 SQIVND (reference sequence). The CDR3 loop spans 13 amino acids. The V and J ends lost 1 base and 6 bases respectively, with 9 bases between them. CDR3 in DNA: TGTGCCAGTAGTATAGTCCCAGGGAATGGCTACACCTTC. Its translation is CASSIVPGNGYTF.

There are a few counts of this clone. The junction and the germline gene differ at one end; a read error may be behind it. The chain combines TRBV4-3 with TRBJ2-3, with TRBD2 matching over 11 bases. Germline V gives CDR1 LGHNA, CDR2 YSLEER. The CDR3 consists of 15 residues. In DNA, the CDR3 is TGCGCCAGCAGCCTAGGGACTAGCGGTGCAGATACGCGGTATTTT. Amino acids: CASSLGTSGADTRYF.

The chain joins TRBV5-4 to TRBJ2-4, with D maybe TRBD1 (5 bases). V was cut by 2 bases and J by 5 bases, with 8 bases left in between. The CDR3 runs 13 residues. Germline V gene data show CDR1 as SGHNT and CDR2 as YYREEE (reference sequence). CDR3 DNA: TGTGCCAGCAGCTTTGACAGACAAAACATTCAGTACTTC. Amino acids: CASSFDRQNIQYF.